This TCR beta chain originates from a study of vaccination and CD4 T cells after COVID-19. Study details: Median time from COVID diagnosis to post-COVID sampling was roughly 100 days (35 to 161).

Researchers used the Oncomine TCR Beta short-read assay to sequence DNA from cultured CD4+ T cells. TCRdb passed the PCR reads through MiXCR, listing each CDR3 protein once. The top ten clones hold 6.5% to 9% of a sample with some 20,000 distinct CDR3 sequences, roughly 47% of them seen once. Study-level results: Convalescent patients' vaccine-specific clones were spike mono-reactive in 304 of 307 cases.

Comments on this clonotype: Its antigen remains unidentified.

Per the germline V gene, CDR1 is LNHDA and CDR2 is SQIVND (reference sequence). Trimming removed 11 bases at V and 0 bases at J, with 11 bases between. CDR3 length: 13 residues. Sample treatment: roughly ten-day PBMC culture with coronavirus spike peptide pools or control peptides (ViraFEST assay). The sequencing input was CD4+ T cells from blood, cultured in vitro. The V and J genes are TRBV19 and TRBJ1-5; D ambiguous. This clonotype was obtained from a human donor who had recovered from COVID-19. The CDR3 bases are TGTGCCTGCCAGTCTTATAGCAATCAGCCCCAGCATTTT. Amino acid sequence: CACQSYSNQPQHF.